The source of this T cell receptor beta chain is a study of shared clonotypes between healthy human individuals (dated by TCRdb to 2020 to 2021). Background on the whole study: A couple of women and a few men aged 18 to 49 years were included in the cohort. For each donor, CD4 naive and CD4 memory were each given three plates, CD8 naive was given two plates, and CD8 memory was given one plate. The study deeply sequenced blood TCR repertoires of about 5 healthy adults to estimate repertoire size and the extent of clonotype sharing between individuals. Different laboratories and diverse techniques were used to prepare libraries and sequence TCR repertoires, to increase sequencing depth and limit assay-specific biases. Between about 0.9 and 10 billion PBMCs per donor were obtained by leukapheresis.

CDR1 and CDR2, looked up from the germline V gene (reference sequence), are SGHNT and YYREEE. For this chain, trimming is 5 bases at the V end and 4 bases at the J end, and the number of junction bases without a gene match is 13. Including cysteine and phenylalanine, the CDR3 has 16 amino acids. Only the CDR3 DNA is retained, 48 bases long and in frame from the first base. General study outcomes and caveats: Based on pairwise subsampling, the degree of clonotype sharing among donors was expected to be affected by sequencing depth. Incomplete sequencing was indicated by rarefaction of sorted-subset datasets, despite the large sequencing depth. Across several donors, approximately 4.9% of naive CD4, around 3.5% of naive CD8, around 2.5% of memory CD4, and approximately 0.4% of memory CD8 clonotypes were shared. Compared with non-shared clonotypes, the clonotypes found in all four sorted-subset donors had higher generation probabilities. Estimated clonotype richness was generally larger for naive than for memory subsets. Because the study included only a small number of donors, the genetic and exposure-history diversity represented was limited. Sampling was restricted to blood, and TCR repertoires in tissues likely differ from the TCR repertoires found in blood.

The donors were healthy, HIV-negative adults who had no recently reported acute infections or vaccinations. All donors were Caucasian adults living in Nashville, Tennessee, USA. CD4+ T cells were enriched through magnetic negative selection, after which naive cells were positively selected on CD45RA and the remaining negative fraction served as the memory subset. Blood was obtained by leukapheresis, after which PBMCs were separated by Ficoll-Histopaque density gradient centrifugation and cryopreserved in liquid nitrogen vapor phase. Analytical flow cytometry was used to check the purity and quantity of every magnetically sorted T cell population. Each sorted fraction had its genomic DNA isolated and then quantified by UV absorbance on a Nanodrop 2000c. In regard to this clone: The clone's antigen remains unknown. Base qualities are not recorded, but no much larger clone differs from it by a single base.

TCR CDR3 regions were amplified from genomic DNA by multiplex PCR using the deep immunoSEQ assay. Extracted genomic DNA from each cell subset was distributed evenly across all wells of several immunoSEQ 96-well plates, and each plate was treated as a replicate. For sorted subsets, approximately 200 ng of genomic DNA, equivalent to 25,000 to 30,000 T cell genomes, went into each replicate PCR. The purified libraries were quantified using a Qubit 3.0 fluorometer, sized with a Bioanalyzer 2100, and then quantified again using the KAPA Library Quantification kit. Each immunoSEQ 96-well plate was sequenced on its own single-read 150-cycle Illumina NextSeq 550 flow cell. The authors processed their data as follows. Because only junctional sequences without quality scores were contained in the immunoSEQ output, filtering matching that applied to full-length reads could not be performed. Sequences were annotated with PyIR, a Python wrapper for IgBLAST v1.9, using IMGT germline references to assign V/J genes and CDR3. Any read was removed if the V/J assignment was weak (E-value above 1e-6), the CDR3 was missing, or the read contained stop codons, out-of-frame junctions, or ambiguous translated residues. V3J clonotypes were defined by identical inferred V gene, J gene, and CDR3 amino acid sequence. Percentage overlap between repertoires was computed as shared unique clonotypes divided by the size of the smaller repertoire. RTK rarefaction, the Chao1 estimator, and Recon v2.1 estimates of unobserved clonotypes were used to assess repertoire richness. Generation probabilities were computed with OLGA for all TCRbeta clonotypes obtained by the gDNA method from several donors. Drawn from immuneACCESS, this table holds only the in-frame rearrangements with V and J called that TCRdb kept. Clones are partly lost; checked studies trace under half to an unresolved V gene and leave the rest unexplained. V and J calls plus clone size are reproduced from that table; the DNA served to infer D and trimming. This sample gives about 1.5 million clones in total; roughly 98% of them show up just once. The ten largest clones add up to roughly 0.45% of the sample.

The V gene is TRBV5-4 and the J gene is TRBJ1-2; 8 junctional bases match TRBD1. The TCR was taken from a man between 25 and 39 years old in good health. The sequenced material came from naive CD4+ T cells sorted from blood. The cell subset or site label corresponds to: CD45RA+ positively selected. The CDR3 protein: CASRTELGQAIYGYTF. The base sequence is TGTGCCAGCAGGACAGAGTTGGGACAGGCTATCTATGGCTACACCTTC.